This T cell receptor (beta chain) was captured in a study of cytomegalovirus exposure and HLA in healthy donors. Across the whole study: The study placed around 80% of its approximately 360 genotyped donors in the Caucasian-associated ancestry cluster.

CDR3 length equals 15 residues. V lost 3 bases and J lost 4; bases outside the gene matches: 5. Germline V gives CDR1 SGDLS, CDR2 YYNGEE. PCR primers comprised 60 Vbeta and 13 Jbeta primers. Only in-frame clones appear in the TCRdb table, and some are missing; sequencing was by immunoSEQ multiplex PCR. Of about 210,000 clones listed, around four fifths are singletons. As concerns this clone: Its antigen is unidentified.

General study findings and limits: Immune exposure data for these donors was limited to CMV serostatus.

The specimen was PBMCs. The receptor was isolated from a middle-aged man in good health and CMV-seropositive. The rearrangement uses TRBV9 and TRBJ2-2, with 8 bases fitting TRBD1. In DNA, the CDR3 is TGTGCCAGCAGCGAGTGGACAGGGCCCACCGGGGAGCTGTTTTTT. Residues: CASSEWTGPTGELFF.